This T cell receptor beta chain was captured by sequencing in a study of cytomegalovirus exposure and HLA in healthy donors. General study findings and limits: Donors belonging to an Asian-associated ancestry cluster reportedly showed fewer N-insertions in productive TCRs than the approximately 670-donor mean, according to what a later analysis found.

The PCR made use of 60 Vbeta and 13 Jbeta primers. Some clones are missing from TCRdb's copy, which holds only in-frame ones; the method was immunoSEQ multiplex PCR. The data show 95,000 to 150,000 clones, with around 78% seen just once and roughly 3.1% held by the top ten. Nominally healthy donors were sampled, though unrecorded immune exposures were likely. CDR1 is ENHRY, CDR2 SYGVKD, per germline. The V end was cut by 5 bases, the J end by 4 bases, with 16 bases between. The CDR3 has 15 residues. Only a few counts were recorded for this clone. Its specificity is unknown. The V and J genes are TRBV10-3 and TRBJ2-3, with no clear D. This clonotype was obtained from a woman younger than 45 in good health and CMV-seropositive. The sample was PBMCs. Here the CDR3 reads CAISPAAGRADTQYF. The CDR3 nucleotides are TGTGCCATCAGTCCCGCCGCAGGTCGAGCAGATACGCAGTATTTT.